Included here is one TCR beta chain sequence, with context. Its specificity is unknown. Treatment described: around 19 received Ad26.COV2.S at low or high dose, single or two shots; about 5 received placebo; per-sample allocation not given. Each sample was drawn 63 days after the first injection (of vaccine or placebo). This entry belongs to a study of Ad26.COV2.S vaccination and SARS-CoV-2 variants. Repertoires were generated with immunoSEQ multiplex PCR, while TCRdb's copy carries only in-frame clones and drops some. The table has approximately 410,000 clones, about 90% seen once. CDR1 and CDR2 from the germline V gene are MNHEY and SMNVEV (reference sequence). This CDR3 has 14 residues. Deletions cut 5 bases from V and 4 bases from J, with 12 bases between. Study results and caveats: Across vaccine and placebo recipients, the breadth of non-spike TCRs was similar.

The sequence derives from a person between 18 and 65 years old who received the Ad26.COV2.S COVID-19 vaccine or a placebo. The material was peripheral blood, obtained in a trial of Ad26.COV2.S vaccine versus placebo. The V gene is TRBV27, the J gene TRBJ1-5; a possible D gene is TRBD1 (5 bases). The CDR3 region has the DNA TGTGCCAGCAGTACGGAAGGGGTGAATCAGCCCCAGCATTTT. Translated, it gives CASSTEGVNQPQHF.